This T cell receptor beta chain was documented in a study of blood T cells in healthy people across ages. Through a sample-barcoded 5' primer and a J-beta primer mix, a second PCR was run for roughly 6 to 11 cycles. The authors tagged each cDNA molecule using a template-switch adaptor with 12 random nucleotides. TCRdb re-called the 5' RACE reads with MiXCR, one entry per CDR3 protein. The data contain 1.5 million to 1.9 million distinct CDR3 sequences, about 45% of them singletons. The study, taken as a whole, reports: A roughly linear fall in TCR beta diversity per million T cells was seen with increasing age.

Around 10 milliliters of peripheral blood were drawn from each donor. PBMCs, at least 7 million per sample, were isolated. The germline V gene encodes CDR1 SGDLS and CDR2 YYNGEE. CDR3 length: 18 amino acids. V lost 3 bases to trimming and J lost 5 bases; unmatched junction nucleotides: 16. Comment on this clonotype: The antigen remains undetermined.

The chain joins TRBV9 to TRBJ2-3; 9 bases align to TRBD2. Source material: blood. The TCR comes from a woman younger than 30 in good health. The CDR3 region has the DNA TGTGCCAGCAGCGAGACCCCCCTCCCGGCGGGGGGGCAAGATACGCAGTATTTT. Protein sequence: CASSETPLPAGGQDTQYF.